The subject of this entry is one TCR beta chain. The antigen is unknown. The sample originates from a study of shared clonotypes between healthy human individuals. Germline CDR1 and CDR2: KGHSH and LQKENI. The CDR3 totals 14 residues. Each subset's genomic DNA was shared equally among a number of immunoSEQ plates. The quantity of DNA used in unsorted PBMC replicate PCRs was approximately 320 ng, corresponding to tens of thousands of T cell genomes. Produced via immunoSEQ multiplex PCR; TCRdb's table is partial and in-frame only. The sample has about half a million clones, over 75% seen once. Notes on the study in general: The authors expected sequencing depth to affect clonotype sharing among donors.

Samples left unsorted employed tens of millions of PBMCs for genomic DNA. The sequenced sample consisted of PBMCs. This receptor was identified in a woman aged 40 to 50 in good health. Some clones in this sample may be carry-over from other donors' samples. The chain recombines TRBV18 with TRBJ2-5; D uncertain. Judging by the DNA end, TRBJ2-7 fits better; the J call may be wrong. The CDR3 bases are TGTGCCAGCTCATCCGCGGACGGGTCCTACGAGCAGTACTTC. Residues: CASSSADGSYEQYF.